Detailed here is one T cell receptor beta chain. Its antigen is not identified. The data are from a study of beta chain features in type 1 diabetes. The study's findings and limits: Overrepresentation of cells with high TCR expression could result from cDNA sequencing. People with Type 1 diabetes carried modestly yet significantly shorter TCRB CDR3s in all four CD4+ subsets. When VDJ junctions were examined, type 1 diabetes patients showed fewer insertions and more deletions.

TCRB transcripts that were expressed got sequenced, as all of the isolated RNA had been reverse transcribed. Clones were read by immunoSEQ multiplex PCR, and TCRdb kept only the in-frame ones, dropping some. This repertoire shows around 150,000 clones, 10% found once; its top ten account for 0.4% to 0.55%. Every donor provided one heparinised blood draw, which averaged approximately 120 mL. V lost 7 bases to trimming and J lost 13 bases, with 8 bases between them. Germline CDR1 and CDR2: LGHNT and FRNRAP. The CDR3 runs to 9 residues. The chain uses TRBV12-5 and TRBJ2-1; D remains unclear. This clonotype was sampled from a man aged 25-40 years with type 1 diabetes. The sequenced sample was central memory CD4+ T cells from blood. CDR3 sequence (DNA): TGTGCTAGTGCCGAGATTCAGTTCTTC. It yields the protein CASAEIQFF.